These T cell receptor beta chains were read from a single sample in a study of blood T cell repertoires in COVID-19. TCRdb's copy holds only in-frame clones and misses some; the assay was immunoSEQ multiplex PCR. This sample yields 100,000 to 150,000 clones, of which about 85% are seen a single time; approximately 30% belongs to the top ten. The sample consisted of peripheral blood. The receptors here all came from a woman older than 75 with acute or convalescent COVID-19. Both conserved end residues are part of each CDR3. Fields, in order: D gene, clone size, V gene, CDR3 length, J gene, CDR3 DNA, CDR3 protein. A D gene is named only where the DNA matches it firmly. A clone size is listed for some rows: how often the clone was seen (once, few, many), or a class if it is expanded.

.	.	TRBV21-1	15	TRBJ1-2	TGTGCCAGCAGCAAAGTTGAGACAGAAAACTATGGCTACACCTTC	CASSKVETENYGYTF
TRBD2	.	TRBV4-2	18	TRBJ2-3	TGTGCCAGCAGCCTTCGGACTAGCGGGGGGGGTAGCACAGATACGCAGTATTTT	CASSLRTSGGGSTDTQYF
.	.	TRBV9	10	TRBJ2-2	TGTGCCAGCCAGGGATGGGAGCTGTTTTTT	CASQGWELFF
.	.	TRBV12-3/TRBV12-4	13	TRBJ1-2	TGTGCCAGCAGTTCCGGAGGCCGCTATGGCTACACCTTC	CASSSGGRYGYTF
.	.	TRBV29-1	12	TRBJ1-1	TGCACAACAATTCGGGGGAACACTGAAGCTTTCTTT	CTTIRGNTEAFF
TRBD1	.	TRBV7-2	15	TRBJ1-1	TGTGCCAGCAGCTTATTGGGACAGGGGGCTTCTGAAGCTTTCTTT	CASSLLGQGASEAFF
.	.	TRBV6-1	15	TRBJ1-5	TGTGCCAGCACTGAAGCCTCAACAGGGAGACAGCCCCAGCATTTT	CASTEASTGRQPQHF
TRBD1	.	TRBV19	15	TRBJ1-2	TGTGCCAGTAGTATAGGTGGGACAGGGAACTATGGCTACACCTTC	CASSIGGTGNYGYTF
.	.	TRBV7-9	17	TRBJ1-4	TGTGCCAGCAGCTTAGAAGGCAGGGCCGCAACTAATGAAAAACTGTTTTTT	CASSLEGRAATNEKLFF
.	.	TRBV4-1	14	TRBJ2-1	TGCGCCAGCAGCCAAGCCGGGAGAGACAATGAGCAGTTCTTC	CASSQAGRDNEQFF
.	.	TRBV7-9	13	TRBJ2-7	TGTGCCAGCAGCTTCCAGGAGGGTGGCGAGCAGTACTTC	CASSFQEGGEQYF
TRBD1	.	TRBV7-3	15	TRBJ2-2	TGTGCCAGCAGTGCCGGGACAGCTAACACCGGGGAGCTGTTTTTT	CASSAGTANTGELFF
TRBD1	.	TRBV7-3	15	TRBJ1-6	TGTGCCAGCAGCTTAGCGGACAGGGGGAGATCACCCCTCCACTTT	CASSLADRGRSPLHF
TRBD1	once	TRBV5-1	14	TRBJ1-1	TGCGCCAGCAGCACCCTGGGACAGATCACTGAAGCTTTCTTT	CASSTLGQITEAFF
.	many	TRBV6-4	13	TRBJ1-2	TGTGCCAGCAGTGACTCGACGGGAGGAGGCTACACCTTC	CASSDSTGGGYTF
.	once	TRBV7-9	13	TRBJ2-5	TGTGCCAGCAACCCGACAGGACTTGTGACCCAGTACTTC	CASNPTGLVTQYF
TRBD1	.	TRBV20-1	16	TRBJ1-5	TGCAGTGCTAGTCGGGACAGCCTAAAAGAAATCAAGCCCCAGCATTTT	CSASRDSLKEIKPQHF
TRBD2	.	TRBV6-5	13	TRBJ2-6	TGTGCCACCGGGACTAATGGGGCCAACGTCCTGACTTTC	CATGTNGANVLTF
.	.	TRBV11-2	12	TRBJ1-5	TGTGCCAGCAGCTTAACTAATCAGCCCCAGCATTTT	CASSLTNQPQHF
.	.	TRBV13	15	TRBJ2-1	TGTGCCAGCAGCTTAGGACGGATAGCTTACAATGAGCAGTTCTTC	CASSLGRIAYNEQFF
.	.	TRBV12-3/TRBV12-4	11	TRBJ1-1	TGTGCCAGCGTGGGGGGGGGAGATCCTTTCTTT	CASVGGGDPFF
.	.	TRBV6-2/TRBV6-3	13	TRBJ1-5	TGTGCCAGCAGTTATCGTAGCAATCAGCCCCAGCATTTT	CASSYRSNQPQHF
.	.	TRBV20-1	11	TRBJ2-1	TGCAGTGCTAGAGATACGACGGGGCAGTTCTTC	CSARDTTGQFF
.	once	TRBV6-6	17	TRBJ2-3	TGTGCCAGCAGTCCGACCCTCGGGGGAAGTGGCACAGATACGCAGTATTTT	CASSPTLGGSGTDTQYF
TRBD1	.	TRBV6-6	14	TRBJ1-5	TGTGCCAGCAGACGGGGACAGGGGGAATCTCCCCAGCATTTT	CASRRGQGESPQHF
TRBD2	.	TRBV4-2	16	TRBJ2-1	TGTGCCAGCAGCCGGACGGGACTAGCGGATTACAATGAGCAGTTCTTC	CASSRTGLADYNEQFF
.	.	TRBV10-1	13	TRBJ1-1	TGCGCCAGCAGGGGCAGGATGAACACTGAAGCTTTCTTT	CASRGRMNTEAFF
TRBD2	.	TRBV4-3	14	TRBJ2-5	TGCGCCAGCAGCCAAGCTAGCGGTCAAGAGACCCAGTACTTC	CASSQASGQETQYF
.	.	TRBV12-3/TRBV12-4	13	TRBJ1-3	TGTGCCAGCAGTCCAGGGGCTGGAAACACCATATATTTT	CASSPGAGNTIYF
.	.	TRBV13	13	TRBJ1-1	TGTGCCAGCAGCCCAGACAGCCACACTGAAGCTTTCTTT	CASSPDSHTEAFF
.	.	TRBV25-1	14	TRBJ2-2	TGTGCCAGCAGGCGAGGGGGAAGGACCGGGGAGCTGTTTTTT	CASRRGGRTGELFF
.	.	TRBV27	15	TRBJ1-4	TGTGCCAGCAGTCTGTTCGGTGCAACTAATGAAAAACTGTTTTTT	CASSLFGATNEKLFF
TRBD1	.	TRBV27	17	TRBJ1-6	TGTGCCAGCAGTTTACGGACAGGGAGCTCCTATAATTCACCCCTCCACTTT	CASSLRTGSSYNSPLHF
.	.	TRBV6-5	15	TRBJ1-6	TGTGCCAGCAGGCAACCACAGGTCATAGGCGGTCCCCTCCACTTT	CASRQPQVIGGPLHF
.	once	TRBV4-2	17	TRBJ1-2	TGTGCCAGCAGCCAAGATATGAGCCGGGCGGGGGACTATGGCTACACCTTC	CASSQDMSRAGDYGYTF
TRBD1	few	TRBV11-2	15	TRBJ2-3	TGTGCCAGCAGTTGGGACAGGGCGAACGAGAATACGCAGTATTTT	CASSWDRANENTQYF
.	.	TRBV5-1	14	TRBJ1-1	TGCGCCAGCAGCTTGGCCGCGACAGTCTCTGGGGCTTTCTTT	CASSLAATVSGAFF
TRBD1	.	TRBV9	15	TRBJ2-2	TGTGCCAGCAGCGTAGGGGGACAGGTCTCCGGGGAGCTGTTTTTT	CASSVGGQVSGELFF
TRBD1	.	TRBV5-1	15	TRBJ1-4	TGCGCCAGCAGCCGGCAGGGGGCTGAGAATGAAAAACTGTTTTTT	CASSRQGAENEKLFF
.	.	TRBV18	16	TRBJ1-5	TGTGCCAGCTCAAGGTTTGGGCAGACCTCTGATCAGCCCCAGCATTTT	CASSRFGQTSDQPQHF
TRBD2	once	TRBV5-4	15	TRBJ2-3	TGTGCCAGCAGCCCCGGGGGGTCGGGGACAGATACGCAGTATTTT	CASSPGGSGTDTQYF
TRBD1	once	TRBV28	13	TRBJ1-2	TGTGCCAGCAGCGAAGGACAGGGCTATGGCTACACCTTC	CASSEGQGYGYTF
.	.	TRBV11-1	13	TRBJ1-2	TGTGCCAGCAGCCGAGGGACACTTTATGGCTACACCTTC	CASSRGTLYGYTF
TRBD1	.	TRBV6-2/TRBV6-3	15	TRBJ1-5	TGTGCCAGCAGCTATCAGGGGGCGCGGGGTCAGCCCCAGCATTTT	CASSYQGARGQPQHF
.	.	TRBV12-3/TRBV12-4	12	TRBJ2-5	TGTGCCAGCAGTCGAGCCGGTGCCACCCAGTACTTC	CASSRAGATQYF
TRBD1	.	TRBV6-1	15	TRBJ1-6	TGTGCCAGCAGTGAGTGGACAGGGGAGAATTCACCCCTCCACTTT	CASSEWTGENSPLHF
TRBD1	.	TRBV27	16	TRBJ1-6	TGTGCCAGCAGTTTAATCGGACAGGGCCATAATTCACCCCTCCACTTT	CASSLIGQGHNSPLHF
TRBD2	.	TRBV4-1	16	TRBJ2-1	TGCGCCAGCAGCCCCTCGCTAGCGGGGGCCTACAATGAGCAGTTCTTC	CASSPSLAGAYNEQFF
.	once	TRBV7-3	14	TRBJ2-3	TGTGCCAGCAGCTTAGACACCCACGTTAAGACGCAGTATTTT	CASSLDTHVKTQYF
.	.	TRBV18	15	TRBJ2-1	TGTGCCAGCTCACCAATGACTACCCAATACAATGAGCAGTTCTTC	CASSPMTTQYNEQFF